The clone carrying this T cell receptor (beta chain) was seen a handful of times. Germline CDR1 MGHRA, CDR2 YSYEKL. CDR3 length: 17 amino acids. The ends lost 2 bases at V and 5 bases at J; junction bases unmatched: 8. This entry is derived from a study of blood T cell repertoires in COVID-19. Study-wide context: Some COVID-19 samples were acute and others convalescent; all came from the United States, Italy and Spain. Sources were T cells, B-cell-depleted T cells, or PBMCs; the material itself was cDNA or gDNA.

Seattle's cohort entered during active infection and was followed longitudinally. In the original workflow: Estimated nucleated cell counts came from reference gene primer amplification. Assay used: immunoSEQ multiplex PCR; TCRdb lists only in-frame clones, some missing. For V, J and clone size, that table is used; D and trimming come from the DNA. The sample lists a few hundred thousand clones; about 92% were seen once. The gene calls are TRBV4-1 and TRBJ1-5, with TRBD1 matching 11 bases. Sequencing was done on a sample of peripheral blood. The sequence was collected from a woman aged 60-70 years with COVID-19, enrolled during active disease. The CDR3 bases are TGCGCCAGCAGCCAAACACCGGGACAGGGGGTTCATCAGCCCCAGCATTTT. Protein product: CASSQTPGQGVHQPQHF.